The 32 T cell receptor beta chains listed next were all sequenced from one sample in a study of blood T cell repertoires in COVID-19 (dated by TCRdb to about 2020). Library preparation used the immunoSEQ multiplex PCR assay. TCRdb obtained this table from immuneACCESS and retained in-frame rearrangements with V and J assigned. These tables miss some clones; where compared with another copy, unresolved V genes account for less than half of the shortfall, and the remainder is unexplained. In this sample the table shows 210,000 or so clones, nearly 90% of which occur a single time. The ten largest clones take up under 14% of the sample. Material for sequencing was PBMCs or T cells enriched from blood (not recorded which). These receptors originate from a man aged 25-45 years who had recovered from COVID-19.

This clone has a handful of counts. The chain carries TRBV18 and TRBJ1-1, with D unclear. This CDR3 is built from 14 residues. Per germline, CDR1 KGHSH and CDR2 LQKENI. V lost 1 base and J lost 5, with 11 bases in between. The CDR3 DNA follows: TGTGCCAGCTCACCACAGGGAGAGGGAACTGAAGCTTTCTTT. Its translation is CASSPQGEGTEAFF.

The chain carries TRBV7-2 and TRBJ2-1; no clear D. The CDR3 is 12 amino acids. Trimming removed 7 bases from V and 10 bases from J, with 14 bases in between. CDR1 is SGHTA and CDR2 is FQGNSA in the germline V gene. The CDR3 loop reads CASTPLLREQFF. DNA for the CDR3: TGTGCCAGCACCCCGCTTCTGAGGGAGCAGTTCTTC.

This chain joins TRBV12-3 or TRBV12-4 and TRBJ1-2; D is ambiguous. V was cut by 2 bases and J by 5 bases, with 6 bases left in between. The CDR3 contains 12 residues. DNA for the CDR3: TGTGCCAGCAGTTTACAGCGTTATGGCTACACCTTC. The encoded protein is CASSLQRYGYTF.

The chain couples TRBV9 to TRBJ1-3, with 7 bases identical to TRBD1. Germline V gives CDR1 SGDLS, CDR2 YYNGEE. The CDR3 sequence is 14 residues long. Losses at the gene ends were 4 bases for V and 0 bases for J; bases not matched to a gene: 1. The CDR3 region is CASSQGGSGNTIYF. The CDR3 bases are TGTGCCAGCAGCCAGGGGGGCTCTGGAAACACCATATATTTT.

This clone has only one observation. V usage is TRBV20-1 and J usage is TRBJ1-2; D ambiguous. Germline V lookup: CDR1 DFQATT, CDR2 SNEGSKA (reference sequence). The CDR3 extends over 13 amino acids. The ends were cut back, 3 bases at V and 8 bases at J, with 16 bases in the middle. CDR3: CSASIPQARGYTF. In nucleotides, the CDR3 is TGCAGTGCTAGTATCCCCCAAGCACGGGGCTACACCTTC.

This clone was counted a few times. The genes are TRBV21-1 and TRBJ1-6; the DNA was not used to check the table's D call, TRBD1. TRBV21-1 is flagged as a pseudogene. The CDR3 is 19 residues long. CDR3 sequence: CASRKKYYSVTGGGSPLHF. In DNA form, the CDR3 reads TGTGCCAGCAGGAAAAAGTATTATTCGGTGACAGGGGGGGGTTCACCCCTCCACTTT.

J is TRBJ1-6 and V is TRBV9; D is perhaps TRBD1 (5 bases). Germline values: CDR1 SGDLS, CDR2 YYNGEE. This CDR3 comprises 16 residues. Trimming took 0 bases from V and 7 from J, leaving 14 bases between them. The CDR3 DNA follows: TGTGCCAGCAGCGTAGGCGAACCGAACAGGAATTCACCCCTCCACTTT. As protein: CASSVGEPNRNSPLHF.

This sequence joins TRBV6-5 and TRBJ2-7; 7 bases match TRBD2. This CDR3 spans 15 amino acids. Germline values: CDR1 MNHEY, CDR2 SVGAGI. Losses at the gene ends were 6 bases for V and 9 bases for J; bases not matched to a gene: 17. The CDR3 sequence: CASSSSAGLKARQYF. DNA of the CDR3: TGTGCCAGCAGCTCCTCGGCGGGACTAAAGGCTCGGCAGTACTTC.

Remarks on this clone: One end of the junction varies from germline; a read error may be responsible. This sample includes further DNA sequences coding for the same CDR3. This sequence joins TRBV12-3 or TRBV12-4 and TRBJ2-7; D is undetermined. This CDR3 spans 13 amino acids. CDR3 amino acids: CASSEPRAYEQYF. Here the CDR3 DNA reads TGTGCCAGCAGCGAGCCCCGAGCCTACGAACAGTACTTC.

This chain connects TRBV27 to TRBJ1-4; D possibly corresponds to TRBD1 (5 bases). Germline V gene lookup returns CDR1 MNHEY and CDR2 SMNVEV (reference sequence). Trimming shortened V by 5 bases and J by 8 bases, and 21 bases separated the two germline ends. This CDR3 comprises 16 residues. The CDR3 DNA reads TGTGCCAGCAGTACCCTTTCGGCTCTCGGGGGAGAAAAACTGTTTTTT. It specifies CASSTLSALGGEKLFF. Supplemented by reference TRBV27 and TRBJ1-4, the full variable domain reads EAQVTQNPRYLITVTGKKLTVTCSQNMNHEYMSWYRQDPGLGLRQIYYSMNVEVTDKGDVPEGYKVSRKEKRNFPLILESPSPNQTSLYFCASSTLSALGGEKLFFGSGTQLSVL.

The CDR3 region is CASRKPGLERYEQFF. For the CDR3, the DNA is TGTGCCAGCAGAAAACCGGGACTGGAGAGGTATGAGCAGTTCTTC. The chain couples TRBV11-2 to TRBJ2-1; tentative D call: TRBD2 (6 bases). From germline, CDR1 is SGHAT and CDR2 FQNNGV. The CDR3 contains 15 residues. With 6 bases removed from V and 8 bases from J, the gap between germline ends came to 20 bases.

In this sample, this clone turned up a few times. J is TRBJ1-4 and V is TRBV3-1 (or the pseudogene TRBV3-2); the match to TRBD1 covers 7 bases. In germline, CDR1 is LGHDT, CDR2 YNNKEL (reference sequence). This CDR3 has 16 amino acids. The J segment lost 7 bases and the V segment lost 2 bases, leaving 10 bases of the junction unmatched. The CDR3 nucleotides are TGTGCCAGCAGCCAAAGAAAAGGGGGCCGCGGTGAAAAACTGTTTTTT. It yields the protein CASSQRKGGRGEKLFF.

As for this clone: Other DNA sequences in the sample encode the same CDR3. The V gene is TRBV10-2, the J gene TRBJ1-5; D uncertain. V was pared by 2 bases and J by 2 bases, with 4 bases between. Germline V gives CDR1 WSHSY, CDR2 SAAADI. The CDR3 extends over 13 amino acids. For the CDR3, the DNA is TGCGCCAGCAGTGAGGGCCGCAATCAGCCCCAGCATTTT. Its translation: CASSEGRNQPQHF.

The chain joins TRBV7-2 to TRBJ2-7; 9 bases fit TRBD2. Germline CDR1 reads SGHTA; CDR2 reads FQGNSA. The length of the CDR3 is 15 residues. V was clipped by 2 bases and J by 2 bases; unmatched bases: 4. CDR3 loop: CASSLSSGGPYEQYF. CDR3 DNA sequence: TGTGCCAGCAGCTTAAGTAGCGGGGGACCCTACGAGCAGTACTTC.

A word on this clone: The same CDR3 arises from other DNA sequences in this sample as well. The J gene is TRBJ1-2, the V gene TRBV28; D not resolved. Germline CDR1 reads MDHEN; CDR2 reads SYDVKM. This CDR3 region has 13 residues. V lost 3 bases and J 0 bases, leaving 5 bases between the germline ends. In nucleotides, the CDR3 is TGTGCCAGCAGTTTTAGTGCTAACTATGGCTACACCTTC. Translating it yields CASSFSANYGYTF.

This chain connects TRBV19 to TRBJ1-5, with 7 bases lining up with TRBD1. The ends lost 4 bases at V and 1 base at J; junction bases unmatched: 7. The germline gives CDR1 LNHDA, CDR2 SQIVND (reference sequence). The CDR3 covers 16 residues. The CDR3 is CASSTQTGFSNQPQHF. Here the CDR3 DNA reads TGTGCCAGTAGTACCCAGACAGGGTTCAGCAATCAGCCCCAGCATTTT.

The chain couples TRBV4-3 to TRBJ1-4; 7 nucleotides line up with TRBD1. This CDR3 region has 15 residues. After removal of 3 bases from V and 5 bases from J, the junction contained 6 bases not matched to a gene. CDR1 LGHNA and CDR2 YSLEER come from the germline V gene. The CDR3 protein is CASSQGDRLNEKLFF. For the CDR3, the DNA is TGCGCCAGCAGCCAGGGGGACAGATTGAATGAAAAACTGTTTTTT.

This chain joins TRBV6-2 or TRBV6-3 and TRBJ2-5; the match to TRBD2 covers 11 bases. CDR1 is MNHEY and CDR2 is SVGEGT in the germline V gene. This CDR3 has 15 amino acids. With 3 bases clipped from V and 3 bases from J, the junction kept 3 bases outside the gene matches. CDR3 sequence reads: CASSYLAGGKETQYF. CDR3 coding DNA: TGTGCCAGCAGTTATCTAGCGGGGGGAAAAGAGACCCAGTACTTC.

This clone has just a few counts. The chain links TRBV2 to TRBJ2-1; 13 bases match TRBD2. This CDR3 has 14 amino acids. V lost 6 bases and J lost 8; bases outside the gene matches: 4. CDR1 and CDR2 (germline): SNHLY, FYNNEI. As DNA, the CDR3 is TGTGCCAGCAGGGAACTAGCGGGAGGGTATGAGCAGTTCTTC. This encodes CASRELAGGYEQFF.

V and J are TRBV19 and TRBJ1-1; the D gene is possibly TRBD1 (5 bases). Germline CDR1 and CDR2: LNHDA and SQIVND (reference sequence). V lost 6 bases and J 4 bases, leaving 21 bases between the germline ends. The CDR3 sequence is 16 residues long. Here the CDR3 reads CASRRDAYLSATEAFF. The CDR3 nucleotides are TGTGCCAGTAGGCGGGACGCTTACCTGTCGGCCACTGAAGCTTTCTTT.

The table lists this clone with a few counts. V usage is TRBV7-2 and J usage is TRBJ1-6; unclear D gene. V lost 10 bases to trimming and J lost 4 bases, with 17 bases between them. This CDR3 is 15 amino acids long. The germline V gene has CDR1 SGHTA and CDR2 FQGNSA. CDR3 protein: CAIEGGLGYNSPLHF. In DNA, the CDR3 is TGTGCCATCGAGGGAGGGCTAGGGTATAATTCACCCCTCCACTTT.

The chain employs TRBV24-1 and TRBJ2-7; D may be TRBD1 (7 bases). Germline CDR1 KGHDR, CDR2 SFDVKD. CDR3 length: 15 residues. V was pared by 3 bases and J by 2 bases, with 13 bases between. The CDR3 spells CATSDRQGGPYEQYF. The CDR3 DNA reads TGTGCCACCAGTGATCGGCAGGGGGGACCCTACGAGCAGTACTTC.

The V gene is TRBV28, the J gene TRBJ1-2; D is uncertain. The CDR3 is made up of 14 amino acids. The V gene lost 3 bases and the J gene lost 7 bases, with 15 bases spanning the gap. CDR1 is MDHEN and CDR2 is SYDVKM in the germline V gene. The CDR3 DNA reads TGTGCCAGCAGTTTGGGAGCAGACCCTGGTGGCTACACCTTC. Encoded protein: CASSLGADPGGYTF.

V and J are TRBV24-1 and TRBJ1-6; D gene unclear. This CDR3 region has 15 residues. Germline CDR1 and CDR2: KGHDR and SFDVKD. The V gene lost 6 bases and the J gene lost 5 bases, with 13 bases spanning the gap. In DNA, the CDR3 is TGTGCCACCAGTATGTGGGCTTCGGATAATTCACCCCTCCACTTT. Amino acids: CATSMWASDNSPLHF.

This chain's CDR3 is CASSLFRFQGTGTEAFF. DNA of the CDR3: TGTGCCAGCAGCTTGTTTCGTTTCCAGGGGACGGGGACTGAAGCTTTCTTT. The chain has TRBV5-5 and TRBJ1-1; D is perhaps TRBD1 (6 bases). This CDR3 has 17 residues. Germline V gives CDR1 SGHKS, CDR2 YYEKEE (reference sequence). The V and J ends lost 1 base and 5 bases respectively, with 21 bases between them.

The V gene is TRBV5-4, the J gene TRBJ1-5, with TRBD1 identical over 12 bases. The length of the CDR3 is 18 residues. Germline trimming cut 3 bases from V and 0 bases from J; bases unmatched to any gene: 7. Looked up from germline, CDR1 is SGHNT and CDR2 is YYREEE (reference sequence). CDR3 DNA: TGTGCCAGCAGCTCCCCGGGACAGGGGGCGGATAGCAATCAGCCCCAGCATTTT. Translating it yields CASSSPGQGADSNQPQHF.

Details on this clone: Additional DNA sequences in this sample encode the identical CDR3. The V gene is TRBV30, the J gene TRBJ2-3, with D possibly TRBD2 on 6 matching bases. Germline CDR1 and CDR2: GTSNPN and SVGIG (reference sequence). V lost 3 bases and J lost 6, with 10 bases in between. This CDR3 has 12 amino acids. CDR3 loop: CAWSGGSDTQYF. CDR3 bases: TGTGCCTGGAGCGGGGGATCGGATACGCAGTATTTT.

This sequence joins TRBV6-1 and TRBJ1-4; no clear D. The germline V and J ends were trimmed by 2 bases and 8 bases, with 9 bases remaining between them. CDR3 length: 13 residues. The V gene's germline CDR1 is MNHNS and CDR2 SASEGT. Here the CDR3 DNA reads TGTGCCAGCAGTGAACAAGCACGGGAAAAACTGTTTTTT. Protein product: CASSEQAREKLFF.

In DNA form, the CDR3 reads TGTGCCAGCAGTCCAAAAAACCGCGGCGGGGGGTATGGCTACACCTTC. Protein sequence: CASSPKNRGGGYGYTF. This chain connects TRBV27 to TRBJ1-2; D is perhaps TRBD1 (5 bases). V lost 5 bases and J lost 5, with 21 bases in between. Looked up from germline, CDR1 is MNHEY and CDR2 is SMNVEV (reference sequence). CDR3 size: 16 residues.

V gene TRBV7-2 combines with J gene TRBJ2-1, with 9 bases lining up with TRBD1. In germline, CDR1 is SGHTA, CDR2 FQGNSA. The CDR3 sequence is 17 residues long. Trimming took 5 bases from V and 2 from J; bases not matched to a gene: 10. The CDR3 coding sequence is TGTGCCAGCAGCCGCACGGGACGGGACAGGGCCTACAATGAGCAGTTCTTC. Translated: CASSRTGRDRAYNEQFF.

The chain links TRBV24-1 to TRBJ2-7, with 10 nucleotides matching TRBD2. In germline, CDR1 is KGHDR, CDR2 SFDVKD. With V trimmed by 5 bases and J by 0 bases, 6 bases remained unmatched. This CDR3 is 16 amino acids long. CDR3 sequence: CATSARGLAVSYEQYF. CDR3 DNA sequence: TGTGCCACCAGTGCCCGAGGACTAGCGGTCTCCTACGAGCAGTACTTC.

This clone came up once. The chain carries TRBV6-2 or TRBV6-3 and TRBJ1-5; 7 bases align to TRBD1. The J segment lost 3 bases and the V segment lost 2 bases, leaving 7 bases of the junction unmatched. This CDR3 contains 16 residues. Germline-derived CDR1 and CDR2 are MNHEY and SVGEGT. CDR3 bases: TGTGCCAGCAGTTACCTCTGGGGACAGCACAATCAGCCCCAGCATTTT. Encoded protein: CASSYLWGQHNQPQHF.